This T cell receptor beta chain was captured in a study of T cell responses to AZD1222 COVID-19 vaccine (dated by TCRdb to about 2021). Regarding the complete study: AZD1222 recipients whose second dose came at about 4 weeks and those whose second dose came at about 12 weeks were combined into one group, since spike-specific TCR depth and breadth did not differ between the two schedules. A total of more than 230 trial participants underwent TCR sequencing, of whom around 210 had received two doses of AZD1222 and 26 had received two doses of the MenACWY control vaccine. Trial participants were enrolled into age subgroups of 18-55, 56-69 and 70-plus years, which contained 148, 28 and 57 TCR-sequenced participants, respectively.

Comment on this clone: The antigen it binds to is not known. No much larger clone is present one base from it, and per-base qualities are unavailable.

In the paper's terms, the time point label means: baseline before first vaccination. Vaccinee samples came from UK trials COV001 and COV002, including a single-blind randomized controlled phase 2/3 trial of AZD1222 (ChAdOx1 nCoV-19) in healthy adults. For TCRbeta chain sequencing, PBMC samples were collected from trial participants at day 0 and at day 28 after the second dose. The paper as a whole reports these results and caveats: Participants were mostly white British, with more females than males. The authors suggested clonal diversity may have been underestimated. Epitopes outside the regions mutated in the B.1.351 and B.1.1.7 variants were reportedly recognized by nearly half of the unique spike-specific TCRs. Vaccine-associated CD4 TCRs spanned the whole spike protein, with dominant responses in regions 160-218 and 743-854. No day 14 peak-response samples were available, so repertoires were characterized only after the peak T cell response. The 56-69-year group was small, and its depth increase did not reach significance, likely because of low power. Conclusions about previously exposed vaccinees are limited, since just a handful of AZD1222 recipients were seropositive for SARS-CoV-2 at baseline. Spike-specific TCR breadth and depth rose significantly after two AZD1222 doses compared with day 0 and with MenACWY recipients.

CDR1 and CDR2 (KGHDR, SFDVKD) derive from the germline V gene. Counted from cysteine to phenylalanine, this CDR3 has 14 amino acids. Only CDR3 DNA remains: 42 bases, in frame from the first base. Trimming removed 3 bases from V and 4 bases from J; the gene matches leave 4 bases unexplained. The CDR3 regions of human TCRbeta chains were analyzed by immunosequencing. The published analysis was carried out like this. TCRs in the repertoires were compared against a reference library of SARS-CoV-2-specific TCRs that had been generated with the MIRA antigen-specificity platform. Breadth meant the fraction of unique TCRs that were SARS-CoV-2-associated, whereas depth meant the fraction of total T cells that were SARS-CoV-2-associated. Each spike-specific TCR was assigned to its reactive spike region and to a CD4 or CD8 class using the MIRA data. Log10-transformed breadth and depth values were compared by one-way ANOVA with Sidak's multiple comparisons tests. Held by TCRdb, this immuneACCESS table contains in-frame sequences only and omits some clones. Under half of the omission traces to an unresolved V gene where checked; the cause of the rest is unknown. The V and J calls and clone size come from that table; D and trimming were worked out from the DNA. The table for this sample lists some 120,000 clones; approximately 85% of them were counted only once. The ten most abundant clones make up 1.5% to 2% of the sample.

In this chain, TRBV24-1 is recombined with TRBJ1-2; TRBD1 aligns with 7 central bases. Here the sequenced sample was peripheral blood, taken on day 0 of AZD1222 vaccination. The receptor's source is an adult in good health. The nucleotide sequence is TGTGCCACCAGTGATACAGGGGACTTCTATGGCTACACCTTC. The resulting protein is CATSDTGDFYGYTF.